The 27 T cell receptor beta chains reported below all come from one sample, sequenced in a study of CD8+ T cells in alopecia areata. RNA extraction and reverse transcription yielded cDNA as sequencing template. The assay was immunoSEQ multiplex PCR, and TCRdb's table has in-frame clones only and misses some. The data show some 150,000 clones, approximately 53% seen once. The material sequenced was CD8+ T cells sorted from blood, taken at week 0. These TCRs come from a human donor with alopecia areata.

V gene TRBV30 combines with J gene TRBJ2-2; D is unresolved. The V gene's germline CDR1 is GTSNPN and CDR2 SVGIG (reference sequence). The CDR3 runs 11 residues. V lost 3 bases to trimming and J lost 6 bases, with 5 bases between them. CDR3 sequence reads: CAWRSSGELFF. CDR3 DNA: TGTGCCTGGAGGTCATCCGGGGAGCTGTTTTTT.

This clone showed up just a few times. This chain connects TRBV13 to TRBJ1-1; D is ambiguous. The germline gives CDR1 PRHDT, CDR2 FYEKMQ (reference sequence). The ends were cut back, 7 bases at V and 0 bases at J, with 6 bases in the middle. This CDR3 comprises 12 residues. CDR3 bases: TGTGCCAGCAAAGCAATGAACACTGAAGCTTTCTTT. Its protein is CASKAMNTEAFF.

The chain couples TRBV12-5 to TRBJ1-2, with D tentatively TRBD1 (5 bases). The CDR3 is 14 residues long. Per germline, CDR1 LGHNT and CDR2 FRNRAP. V dropped 3 bases and J dropped 2 bases, with 10 bases sitting between them. For the CDR3, the DNA is TGTGCTAGTGGTTTTCAGGGAAACAACTATGGCTACACCTTC. It is translated as CASGFQGNNYGYTF.

This rearrangement joins TRBV30 to TRBJ2-7; 9 bases agree with TRBD1. CDR1 is GTSNPN and CDR2 is SVGIG in the germline V gene (reference sequence). CDR3 size: 14 residues. The V gene end was trimmed by 2 bases and the J gene end by 3 bases; junction bases not matched to a gene: 5. The CDR3 nucleotides read TGTGCCTGGAGTCAAGGGACAGGGCTCTACGAGCAGTACTTC. Protein: CAWSQGTGLYEQYF.

The table lists this clone with a few counts. V and J are TRBV6-6 and TRBJ1-1; D possibly corresponds to TRBD1 (6 bases). The CDR3 spans 13 residues. V lost 2 bases, J lost 9 bases, and 13 bases lay in between. CDR1 is MNHNY and CDR2 is SVGAGI in the germline V gene (reference sequence). The CDR3 DNA reads TGTGCCAGCAGTTACATCAACAGGGATAAAGCTTTCTTT. Translated, it gives CASSYINRDKAFF.

This clone was detected only a few times. This chain connects TRBV7-9 to TRBJ2-3; TRBD1 is a possible D gene (5 bases). This CDR3 region has 15 residues. In germline, CDR1 is SEHNR, CDR2 FQNEAQ (reference sequence). V gave up 8 bases and J gave up 2 bases, with 17 bases separating them. The CDR3 loop reads CASAFWTTNTDTQYF. CDR3 DNA sequence: TGTGCCAGCGCGTTTTGGACAACAAACACAGATACGCAGTATTTT.

The rearrangement joins TRBV4-1 to TRBJ2-4, with D possibly matching TRBD1 (6 bases). The germline CDR1 and CDR2 sequences are MGHRA and YSYEKL. This CDR3 contains 13 residues. Trimming took 3 bases from V and 8 from J, leaving 11 bases between them. The CDR3, as DNA: TGCGCCAGCAGCCAGGATGAGGGGGACATTCAGTACTTC. Its protein product is CASSQDEGDIQYF.

The rearrangement joins TRBV7-9 to TRBJ2-5; the match to TRBD1 covers 7 bases. Per germline, CDR1 SEHNR and CDR2 FQNEAQ (reference sequence). Germline trimming cut 5 bases from V and 5 bases from J; bases unmatched to any gene: 5. This CDR3 region has 13 residues. The CDR3 reads CASSRGGQETQYF. In DNA form, the CDR3 reads TGTGCCAGCAGCCGAGGGGGACAGGAGACCCAGTACTTC.

This clone has only a few counts. One end of the junction varies from germline; a read error may be responsible. The chain is built from TRBV7-2 and TRBJ2-6, with TRBD2 matching 7 bases. Germline CDR1 SGHTA, CDR2 FQGNSA. The CDR3 consists of 15 residues. The CDR3 sequence: CASSQPSGGANVLTF. CDR3 sequence (DNA): TGCGCCAGCAGCCAGCCTAGCGGTGGGGCCAACGTCCTGACTTTC.

This rearrangement joins TRBV7-7 to TRBJ2-2; D is unresolved. V shed 1 base and J shed 4 bases, with 4 bases lying between them. The germline gives CDR1 SSHAT, CDR2 FNYEAQ (reference sequence). The CDR3 covers 13 residues. The DNA for the CDR3 is TGTGCCAGCAGCTTAGAGATCACCGGGGAGCTGTTTTTT. It specifies CASSLEITGELFF.

This clone was seen a few times. This sequence joins TRBV9 and TRBJ1-2; TRBD1 might be the D (6 bases). CDR3 size: 14 residues. The V end was cut by 3 bases, the J end by 8 bases, with 17 bases between. CDR1 and CDR2 from the germline V gene are SGDLS and YYNGEE. The CDR3 DNA reads TGTGCCAGCAGCGATTACCCCGGGGGCTACGGCTACACCTTC. It codes for CASSDYPGGYGYTF.

This chain uses TRBV11-2 with TRBJ2-7, with D uncertain. V lost 5 bases and J lost 4, with 15 bases in between. The CDR3 extends over 14 amino acids. Germline V CDR1 and CDR2: SGHAT, FQNNGV. DNA of the CDR3: TGTGCCAGCAGCCTGGGCCACACGGAATACGAGCAGTACTTC. Translation gives CASSLGHTEYEQYF.

This clone was seen only once. The chain combines TRBV5-1 with TRBJ2-3, with TRBD2 matching 10 bases. The germline CDR1 and CDR2 sequences are SGHRS and YFSETQ. The CDR3 has 16 amino acids. V lost 0 bases to trimming and J lost 1 base; unmatched junction nucleotides: 2. This chain's CDR3 is CASSLAGLAGTDTQYF. Here the CDR3 DNA reads TGCGCCAGCAGCTTGGCCGGACTAGCGGGCACAGATACGCAGTATTTT.

This sequence joins TRBV19 and TRBJ2-1, with D possibly being TRBD1 or TRBD2 (7 bases each). Germline values: CDR1 LNHDA, CDR2 SQIVND (reference sequence). There are 15 residues in the CDR3. Trimming took off 1 base at V and 7 bases at J, with 14 bases between the two ends. The CDR3 DNA sequence: TGTGCCAGTAGTATAGTAAACAGGGGAGGGAATGAGCAGTTCTTC. Translated: CASSIVNRGGNEQFF.

This clone turned up a few times. The V gene is TRBV7-9, the J gene TRBJ2-1; 13 nucleotides match TRBD2. With 5 bases clipped from V and 8 bases from J, the junction kept 6 bases outside the gene matches. In germline, CDR1 is SEHNR, CDR2 FQNEAQ (reference sequence). This CDR3 comprises 15 residues. CDR3 region: CASSPPGLAGYEQFF. In nucleotides, the CDR3 is TGTGCCAGCAGCCCACCGGGACTAGCGGGGTATGAGCAGTTCTTC.

The rearrangement uses TRBV13 and TRBJ2-3, with TRBD2 matching over 9 bases. CDR3 length: 16 amino acids. The V segment lost 1 base and the J segment 4 bases; nucleotides outside the gene matches: 6. Germline V CDR1 and CDR2: PRHDT, FYEKMQ (reference sequence). The CDR3 nucleotides are TGTGCCAGCAGCTTAGCGGGGGGACTAGCCCCAGATACGCAGTATTTT. Translated, it gives CASSLAGGLAPDTQYF.

The chain employs TRBV9 and TRBJ1-1, with D unclear. Germline loops: CDR1 SGDLS, CDR2 YYNGEE. This CDR3 has 14 residues. V was trimmed by 3 bases and J by 1 base, leaving 10 bases between them. The CDR3 is CASSGDRRNTEAFF. In DNA form, the CDR3 reads TGTGCCAGCAGCGGGGATAGGAGGAACACTGAAGCTTTCTTT.

The rearrangement links TRBV4-3 to TRBJ2-5; D is undetermined. Germline CDR1 reads LGHNA; CDR2 reads YSLEER. The V end lost 1 base, the J end lost 7 bases, and 16 bases lay between the germline ends. CDR3 length: 15 amino acids. CDR3 DNA: TGCGCCAGCAGCCAAGCGTCGGTAGGGTCAGGGACCCAGTACTTC. This gives the protein CASSQASVGSGTQYF.

The chain uses TRBV15 and TRBJ1-2, with 8 bases identical to TRBD1. Germline assignment: CDR1 LNHNV and CDR2 YYDKDF (reference sequence). The CDR3 is made up of 14 amino acids. V was clipped by 5 bases and J by 6 bases; unmatched bases: 8. The CDR3 is CATSADRVGHGYTF. Here the CDR3 DNA reads TGTGCCACCAGCGCGGACAGGGTCGGTCATGGCTACACCTTC.

J is TRBJ2-7 and V is TRBV29-1; tentative D call: TRBD1 (6 bases). V lost 7 bases and J 4 bases, leaving 26 bases between the germline ends. The germline V gene encodes CDR1 SQVTM and CDR2 ANQGSEA. The CDR3 runs 16 residues. In DNA, the CDR3 is TGCAGCGCACTGATCATATCTGGGGGCGCCTCTTACGAGCAGTACTTC. Encoded protein: CSALIISGGASYEQYF.

The chain combines TRBV30 with TRBJ1-5; perhaps TRBD1 as D (5 bases). Germline V gene lookup returns CDR1 GTSNPN and CDR2 SVGIG (reference sequence). This CDR3 is built from 13 residues. The germline V and J ends were trimmed by 2 bases and 2 bases, with 7 bases remaining between them. The CDR3 DNA reads TGTGCCTGGAGTACAGGCGGCAATCAGCCCCAGCATTTT. Its translation is CAWSTGGNQPQHF.

The gene calls are TRBV27 and TRBJ2-1; D uncertain. Per germline, CDR1 MNHEY and CDR2 SMNVEV (reference sequence). The CDR3 is made up of 13 amino acids. Trimming took 2 bases from V and 3 from J, leaving 5 bases between them. This CDR3 is CASSLRVYNEQFF. CDR3 nucleotide sequence: TGTGCCAGCAGTTTAAGGGTCTACAATGAGCAGTTCTTC.

The chain uses TRBV4-3 and TRBJ2-3, with TRBD2 matching 7 bases. V was pared by 4 bases and J by 5 bases, with 12 bases of the junction left unmatched. The CDR3 is 16 amino acids. From germline, CDR1 is LGHNA and CDR2 YSLEER. The CDR3 nucleotides read TGCGCCAGCAGCCCCGAAGGGGCGGGGGTCCTAGATACGCAGTATTTT. It is translated as CASSPEGAGVLDTQYF.

The chain joins TRBV10-3 to TRBJ2-1; 9 nucleotides match TRBD2. Per the germline V gene, CDR1 is ENHRY and CDR2 is SYGVKD. CDR3 size: 15 residues. Trimming at V came to 7 bases and at J to 4 bases, leaving 8 bases not matched to a gene. CDR3 nucleotides: TGTGCCATCACCGAGCGGGGGGACGCTTACAATGAGCAGTTCTTC. Translating it yields CAITERGDAYNEQFF.

This clone was picked up a small number of times. The V call is TRBV19, the J call TRBJ1-6; D not certain. Trimming cost V 6 bases and J 7 bases, with 7 bases left between them. Germline V gives CDR1 LNHDA, CDR2 SQIVND (reference sequence). CDR3 length equals 12 residues. In nucleotides, the CDR3 is TGTGCCAGTAGAGAACGAAATTCACCCCTCCACTTT. Amino acid sequence: CASRERNSPLHF.

The chain has TRBV9 and TRBJ2-6; D might be TRBD1 or TRBD2, each matching 5 bases. Germline V gene data show CDR1 as SGDLS and CDR2 as YYNGEE. V dropped 5 bases and J dropped 0 bases, with 6 bases sitting between them. This CDR3 is built from 14 residues. CDR3 DNA sequence: TGTGCCAGCAGGGGGACCTCTGGGGCCAACGTCCTGACTTTC. It translates to CASRGTSGANVLTF. The full variable domain, its missing parts supplied by reference TRBV9 and TRBJ2-6, is DSGVTQTPKHLITATGQRVTLRCSPRSGDLSVYWYQQSLDQGLQFLIQYYNGEERAKGNILERFSAQQFPDLHSELNLSSLELGDSALYFCASRGTSGANVLTFGAGSRLTVL.

This clone appeared once. This sample also contains other DNA sequences that code for the same CDR3. The genes are TRBV7-2 and TRBJ2-3; D unresolved. Trimming pared 1 base from V and 4 bases from J, leaving 3 bases between. Germline lookup yields CDR1 SGHTA and CDR2 FQGNSA. The CDR3 extends over 12 amino acids. The CDR3 nucleotides read TGTGCCAGCAGCTTAGGGGCAGATACGCAGTATTTT. Translating gives CASSLGADTQYF.